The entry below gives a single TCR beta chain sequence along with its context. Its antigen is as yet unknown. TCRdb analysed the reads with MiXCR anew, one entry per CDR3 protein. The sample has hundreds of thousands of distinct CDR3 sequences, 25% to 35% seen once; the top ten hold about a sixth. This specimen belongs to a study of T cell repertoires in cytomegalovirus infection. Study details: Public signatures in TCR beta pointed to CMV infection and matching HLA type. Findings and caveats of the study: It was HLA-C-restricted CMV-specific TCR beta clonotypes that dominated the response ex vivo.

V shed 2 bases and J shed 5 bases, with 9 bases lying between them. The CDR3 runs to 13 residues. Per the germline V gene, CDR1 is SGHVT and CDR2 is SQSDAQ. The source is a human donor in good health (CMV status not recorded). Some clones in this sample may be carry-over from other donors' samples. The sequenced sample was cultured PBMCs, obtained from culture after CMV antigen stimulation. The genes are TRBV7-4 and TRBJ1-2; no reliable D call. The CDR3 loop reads CASSLIPEYGYTF. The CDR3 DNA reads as TGTGCCAGCAGCTTAATCCCCGAGTATGGCTACACCTTC.